The rows below give T cell receptor beta chains drawn from one sample of a study of identifying expanded T cells in peripheral blood. Here immunoSEQ multiplex PCR was the method, and the copy in TCRdb shows in-frame clones only, minus some. The data hold around 56,000 clones, with around 86% observed a single time. The sequenced sample was blood. The receptors come from a person aged 18 to 70 in good health. Both conserved end residues are part of each CDR3. D genes are given only for firm matches. Size values are once, few and many counts, or a class for expanded clones, and some rows have none.

>NA|TRBJ1-1|NA|TRBV2
TGTGCCAGCAGGGGGCATGGCGCTTTCTTT
CASRGHGAFF
>NA|TRBJ2-7|few|TRBV5-3
TGTGCCAGAAGCTTGAGGGTCCTAGGCTACTACGAGCAGTACTTC
CARSLRVLGYYEQYF
>TRBD2|TRBJ2-2|NA|TRBV13
TGTGCCAGCAGCAGTCCGGGACTAGCGGGAGCCGGGGAGCTGTTTTTT
CASSSPGLAGAGELFF
>NA|TRBJ1-2|few|TRBV6-5
TGTGCCAGCAGTAAACAACAGGGCCGCGACTATGGCTACACCTTC
CASSKQQGRDYGYTF
>TRBD1|TRBJ1-1|NA|TRBV18
TGTGCCAGCTCACTAGGGGACAGGGCGAACACTGAAGCTTTCTTT
CASSLGDRANTEAFF
>TRBD2|TRBJ2-1|NA|TRBV7-2
TGTGCCAGCAGCTTAGGGGTAGCGGGAGGGCCTGGGAATGAGCAGTTCTTC
CASSLGVAGGPGNEQFF
>NA|TRBJ2-3|NA|TRBV15
TGTGCCACCAGCAGAGATCGTATGGGGATGCAGTATTTT
CATSRDRMGMQYF
>NA|TRBJ2-5|NA|TRBV5-8
TGTGCCAGCAGCTTGGCTGAGATGGGGGCTGTGGAGACCCAGTACTTC
CASSLAEMGAVETQYF
>NA|TRBJ1-1|NA|TRBV18
TGTGCCAGCTCCCGGAGTTTAGGCACTGAAGCTTTCTTT
CASSRSLGTEAFF
>NA|TRBJ2-3|NA|TRBV9
TGTGCCAGCAGCGGGAGGGGGCGCGATACGCAGTATTTT
CASSGRGRDTQYF